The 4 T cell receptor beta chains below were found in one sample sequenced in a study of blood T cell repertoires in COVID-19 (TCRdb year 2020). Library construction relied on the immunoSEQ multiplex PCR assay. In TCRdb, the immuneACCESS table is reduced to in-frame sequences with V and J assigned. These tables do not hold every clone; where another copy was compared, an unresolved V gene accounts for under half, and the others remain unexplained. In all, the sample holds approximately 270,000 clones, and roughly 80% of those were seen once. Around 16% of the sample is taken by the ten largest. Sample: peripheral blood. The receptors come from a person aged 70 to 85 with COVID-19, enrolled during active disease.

CDR3: CASRLGQNSNQPQHF. The CDR3, as DNA: TGTGCCAGCAGGCTTGGACAGAATAGCAATCAGCCCCAGCATTTT. The V gene is TRBV6-6, the J gene TRBJ1-5; maybe TRBD1 (6 bases). There are 15 residues in the CDR3. Germline lookup yields CDR1 MNHNY and CDR2 SVGAGI (reference sequence). With 6 bases removed from V and 0 bases from J, the gap between germline ends came to 12 bases.

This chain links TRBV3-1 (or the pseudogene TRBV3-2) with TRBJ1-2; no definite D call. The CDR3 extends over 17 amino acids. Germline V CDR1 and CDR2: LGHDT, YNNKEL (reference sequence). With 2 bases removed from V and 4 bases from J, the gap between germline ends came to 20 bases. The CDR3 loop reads CASSQSDNPLAGYGYTF. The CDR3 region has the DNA TGTGCCAGCAGCCAAAGTGACAACCCTTTGGCTGGCTATGGCTACACCTTC.

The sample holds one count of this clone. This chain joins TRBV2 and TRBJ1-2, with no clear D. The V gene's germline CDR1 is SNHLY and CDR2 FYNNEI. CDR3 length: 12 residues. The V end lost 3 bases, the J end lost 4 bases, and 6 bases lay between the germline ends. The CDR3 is CASSEQAYGYTF. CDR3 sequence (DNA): TGTGCCAGCAGTGAGCAGGCCTATGGCTACACCTTC.

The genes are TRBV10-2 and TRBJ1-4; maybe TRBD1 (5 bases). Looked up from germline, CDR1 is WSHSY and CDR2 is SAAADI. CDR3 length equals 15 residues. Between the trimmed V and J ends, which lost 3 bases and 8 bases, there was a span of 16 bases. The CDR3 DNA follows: TGCGCCAGCAGTGATACAGGACGCGCCTTCGAAAAACTGTTTTTT. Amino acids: CASSDTGRAFEKLFF.